Reported below is one T cell receptor (beta chain). This record belongs to a study of blood T cell repertoires in COVID-19. Whole-study context: Sites in the United States, Italy and Spain provided acute and convalescent COVID-19 samples.

How the authors handled the data: Cell counts per sample came from amplifying reference gene primers. Produced via immunoSEQ multiplex PCR; TCRdb's table is partial and in-frame only. The DNA gave D and trimming, while V, J and clone size come from that table. This table holds approximately 150,000 clones, approximately 79% found once. This clonotype was sampled from a woman aged 65 to 85 in a cohort exposed to, infected with or recovered from COVID-19 (not recorded which). The sample taken for sequencing was PBMCs or T cells enriched from blood (not recorded which).

CDR3 in DNA: TGTGCCAGTAGCCTAGCGGGAGCGGGCACAGATACGCAGTATTTT. It specifies CASSLAGAGTDTQYF. V usage is TRBV19 and J usage is TRBJ2-3, with TRBD2 matching 10 bases. The CDR3 spans 15 residues. Germline CDR1 is LNHDA and CDR2 is SQIVND (reference sequence). Trimming removed 6 bases from V and 1 base from J; junction bases left unmatched: 4.